A single sample gave rise to the 23 T cell receptor beta chains below, sequenced in a study of cytomegalovirus exposure and HLA in healthy donors. Primers: 60 Vbeta forward and 13 Jbeta reverse. This table comes from immunoSEQ multiplex PCR, and its TCRdb copy is limited to in-frame clones, with some not included. This table has 100,000 to 150,000 clones, roughly four fifths appearing once. Sequencing used PBMCs. The receptors derive from a woman aged 55-70 years in good health and CMV-seronegative.

Of note for this clone: The junction departs from the called germline gene at one end, perhaps through a read error. V usage is TRBV7-9 and J usage is TRBJ1-1, with D possibly matching TRBD1 (5 bases). The CDR3 has 12 amino acids. CDR1 and CDR2 from the germline V gene are SEHNR and FQNEAQ (reference sequence). The CDR3 bases are TGTTCCAGCAGCTCCAGGGACACTGAAGCTTTCTTT. Residues: CSSSSRDTEAFF.

The rearrangement joins TRBV28 to TRBJ2-7, with TRBD2 matching 11 bases. CDR1 MDHEN and CDR2 SYDVKM come from the germline V gene. V was pared by 4 bases and J by 1 base, with 9 bases of the junction left unmatched. CDR3 length: 17 residues. Here the CDR3 DNA reads TGTGCCAGCAGTTCTCACTCTAGCGGGGGGAGATCCTACGAGCAGTACTTC. Encoded protein: CASSSHSSGGRSYEQYF.

The rearrangement links TRBV4-2 to TRBJ2-2; 8 positions agree with TRBD2. Per the germline V gene, CDR1 is LGHNA and CDR2 is YNFKEQ. After removal of 5 bases from V and 5 bases from J, the junction contained 10 bases not matched to a gene. The CDR3 sequence is 16 residues long. Here the CDR3 reads CASSTAGAQRTGELFF. CDR3 sequence (DNA): TGTGCCAGCAGCACAGCGGGGGCCCAGAGAACCGGGGAGCTGTTTTTT.

V gene TRBV11-2 combines with J gene TRBJ2-1; D not certain. The germline V and J ends were trimmed by 5 bases and 0 bases, with 11 bases remaining between them. This CDR3 is built from 15 residues. CDR1 and CDR2 from the germline V gene are SGHAT and FQNNGV. The DNA of the CDR3 is TGTGCCAGCAGCCGAGGCCCGGTCTCCTACAATGAGCAGTTCTTC. Residues: CASSRGPVSYNEQFF. The full variable domain, with the rest looked up from reference TRBV11-2 and TRBJ2-1, is EAGVAQSPRYKIIEKRQSVAFWCNPISGHATLYWYQQILGQGPKLLIQFQNNGVVDDSQLPKDRFSAERLKGVDSTLKIQPAKLEDSAVYLCASSRGPVSYNEQFFGPGTRLTVL.

This chain joins TRBV4-1 and TRBJ1-1, with a possible D match to TRBD1 (6 bases). The V gene lost 1 base and the J gene lost 7 bases, with 13 bases spanning the gap. The CDR3 extends over 14 amino acids. Per germline, CDR1 MGHRA and CDR2 YSYEKL. DNA for the CDR3: TGCGCCAGCAGCCAAGTTCACAGGACAGTTGAAGCTTTCTTT. It yields the protein CASSQVHRTVEAFF.

V is TRBV5-6 and J is TRBJ2-1, with TRBD2 matching 8 bases. The CDR3 extends over 15 amino acids. V lost 4 bases and J lost 2; bases outside the gene matches: 5. In germline, CDR1 is SGHDT, CDR2 YYEEEE. CDR3 amino acids: CASSPFSGAYNEQFF. The CDR3, as DNA: TGTGCCAGCAGCCCGTTTAGCGGGGCCTACAATGAGCAGTTCTTC.

The chain is built from TRBV5-6 and TRBJ1-5, with 9 positions matching TRBD1. J was trimmed by 6 bases and V by 2 bases; bases with no gene match: 6. Germline V CDR1 and CDR2: SGHDT, YYEEEE. The CDR3 runs 15 residues. The CDR3 DNA reads as TGTGCCAGCAGCTTCACCGGGACAGGGTTTCAGCCCCAGCATTTT. This sequence encodes CASSFTGTGFQPQHF.

V is TRBV7-8 and J is TRBJ1-3, with TRBD1 matching over 10 bases. V shed 5 bases and J 9 bases; nucleotides not matched to a gene: 13. Germline V gene data show CDR1 as SGHVS and CDR2 as FQNEAQ. This CDR3 contains 16 residues. CDR3 DNA: TGTGCCAGCAGCCCCACCCGGGACAGGGGCTACTCCACCATATATTTT. It codes for CASSPTRDRGYSTIYF.

The CDR3 DNA reads as TGCGCCAGCAGCCATCGACAGGGGGGAGCGGGGAACACTGAAGCTTTCTTT. Amino acids: CASSHRQGGAGNTEAFF. V is TRBV4-1 and J is TRBJ1-1; 9 nucleotides line up with TRBD1. The V and J ends lost 3 bases and 1 base, in that order; junction bases with no gene match: 9. Per germline, CDR1 MGHRA and CDR2 YSYEKL. The CDR3 is 17 amino acids.

This clone appeared a few times. The J gene is TRBJ2-7, the V gene TRBV6-6; 7 bases match TRBD1. Germline V gives CDR1 MNHNY, CDR2 SVGAGI (reference sequence). The CDR3 has 14 residues. Germline trimming cut 7 bases from V and 0 bases from J; bases unmatched to any gene: 6. The CDR3 coding sequence is TGTGCCAGCAACCAAGGGACAGTCTCCTACGAGCAGTACTTC. Translated, it gives CASNQGTVSYEQYF.

The chain links TRBV5-1 to TRBJ1-2, with 10 bases lining up with TRBD1. CDR3 length: 15 amino acids. V lost 0 bases, J lost 6 bases, and 5 bases stayed unmatched. Germline-derived CDR1 and CDR2 are SGHRS and YFSETQ. CDR3 loop: CASSLEPGQGNGYTF. Written as DNA, the CDR3 is TGCGCCAGCAGCTTGGAACCGGGACAGGGGAATGGCTACACCTTC.

The chain has TRBV14 and TRBJ2-7; 8 bases are a match to TRBD2. The CDR3 runs to 16 residues. Germline loops: CDR1 SGHDN, CDR2 FVKESK. After removal of 5 bases from V and 1 base from J, the junction contained 10 bases not matched to a gene. CDR3 residues: CASSVTLAGRSYEQYF. The CDR3 DNA follows: TGTGCCAGCAGCGTAACGTTAGCGGGGAGATCCTACGAGCAGTACTTC.

In this sample, this clone turned up once. The chain uses TRBV5-6 and TRBJ2-5; TRBD1 aligns across 7 bases. The J call may be wrong; the DNA end is better matched by TRBJ2-7. This CDR3 spans 16 amino acids. The germline V gene encodes CDR1 SGHDT and CDR2 YYEEEE. The CDR3 loop is CASSTGQVFSSYEQYF. CDR3 bases: TGTGCCAGCAGCACCGGACAGGTCTTCAGCTCCTACGAGCAGTACTTC.

This chain connects TRBV21-1 to TRBJ2-7; TRBD1, as called in the table, went unchecked against the DNA. TRBV21-1 is flagged as a pseudogene. The CDR3 consists of 18 residues. DNA of the CDR3: TGTGCCAGCAGCAACGGAGGCTACGCCACAGGGAGCTCCTACGAGCAGTACTTC. Its protein product is CASSNGGYATGSSYEQYF.

The count of this clone is one. This rearrangement joins TRBV6-1 to TRBJ2-2; TRBD1 might be the D (5 bases). V gave up 6 bases and J gave up 3 bases, with 14 bases separating them. This CDR3 spans 15 amino acids. From germline, CDR1 is MNHNS and CDR2 SASEGT. For the CDR3, the DNA is TGTGCCAGCAGGTTCAGGGCGTGGGACACCGGGGAGCTGTTTTTT. Translating gives CASRFRAWDTGELFF.

This chain uses TRBV19 with TRBJ2-2, with D possibly being TRBD1 (6 bases). V was pared by 7 bases and J by 0 bases, with 9 bases between. CDR1 and CDR2 from the germline V gene are LNHDA and SQIVND (reference sequence). There are 14 residues in the CDR3. The CDR3 DNA is TGTGCCAGTATCCGACAGGCGAACACCGGGGAGCTGTTTTTT. It is translated as CASIRQANTGELFF.

This chain links TRBV9 with TRBJ2-1; 14 nucleotides align to TRBD2. Germline V gives CDR1 SGDLS, CDR2 YYNGEE. V was pared by 2 bases and J by 7 bases, with 2 bases of the junction left unmatched. The CDR3 length is 15 residues. CDR3 coding DNA: TGTGCCAGCAGCGTGGGACTAGCGGGAGTTAATGAGCAGTTCTTC. Protein: CASSVGLAGVNEQFF.

The rearrangement uses TRBV29-1 and TRBJ1-2; D unresolved. This CDR3 is 12 amino acids long. Trimming took off 7 bases at V and 4 bases at J, with 13 bases between the two ends. Germline CDR1 and CDR2: SQVTM and ANQGSEA. CDR3 in DNA: TGCAGCGCCCGGGGTTGGAGCTATGGCTACACCTTC. This gives the protein CSARGWSYGYTF.

The rearrangement uses TRBV5-1 and TRBJ1-2, with D maybe TRBD1 (5 bases). The length of the CDR3 is 15 residues. The V gene's germline CDR1 is SGHRS and CDR2 YFSETQ. The germline V and J ends were trimmed by 0 bases and 4 bases, with 13 bases remaining between them. The CDR3 loop is CASSLAGRDIYGYTF. The CDR3 DNA is TGCGCCAGCAGCTTGGCTGGCAGGGATATCTATGGCTACACCTTC. The variable domain in full, with the rest retrieved from reference TRBV5-1 and TRBJ1-2, is KAGVTQTPRYLIKTRGQQVTLSCSPISGHRSVSWYQQTPGQGLQFLFEYFSETQRNKGNFPGRFSGRQFSNSRSEMNVSTLELGDSALYLCASSLAGRDIYGYTFGSGTRLTVV.

The chain carries TRBV28 and TRBJ1-4; 7 nucleotides agree with TRBD1. In germline, CDR1 is MDHEN, CDR2 SYDVKM. CDR3 length equals 17 residues. Trimming cost V 5 bases and J 4 bases; bases outside gene matches: 13. Here the CDR3 DNA reads TGTGCCAGCAGTCCTACAGGGGCCCCCAGGGTTAATGAAAAACTGTTTTTT. Amino acids: CASSPTGAPRVNEKLFF.

The V call is TRBV15, the J call TRBJ2-2; D is ambiguous. V dropped 1 base and J dropped 5 bases, with 8 bases sitting between them. The CDR3 contains 14 residues. Germline V gene data show CDR1 as LNHNV and CDR2 as YYDKDF (reference sequence). CDR3 amino acids: CATSRASVTGELFF. In DNA form, the CDR3 reads TGTGCCACCAGCAGAGCCTCGGTTACCGGGGAGCTGTTTTTT.

The rearrangement joins TRBV7-6 to TRBJ2-1, with D possibly being TRBD1 (5 bases). V lost 4 bases and J 7 bases, leaving 8 bases between the germline ends. The germline V gene encodes CDR1 SGHVS and CDR2 FNYEAQ. This CDR3 is built from 12 residues. This chain's CDR3 is CASSSTGNEQFF. In DNA form, the CDR3 reads TGTGCCAGCAGCTCCACAGGTAATGAGCAGTTCTTC.

As concerns this clone: Other nucleotide sequences in the sample specify the same CDR3. This chain uses TRBV5-1 with TRBJ2-5, with D possibly matching TRBD1 (6 bases). Deletions cut 0 bases from V and 4 bases from J, with 7 bases between. The germline CDR1 and CDR2 sequences are SGHRS and YFSETQ. The CDR3 contains 13 residues. The CDR3 DNA reads TGCGCCAGCAGCTTGGGAGGGGGAGAGACCCAGTACTTC. Its translation is CASSLGGGETQYF.